This T cell receptor beta chain was recovered during a study of blood T cell repertoires in COVID-19 (dated by TCRdb to the early 2020s). About the full investigation: Samples covering the acute and convalescent phases of COVID-19 were provided by collaborators in the United States, Italy and Spain. Where HLA class I and class II types were available, the types were taken from metadata supplied by the sample provider, not from assay-based typing. The material from the prospective study consisted of cDNA or gDNA derived from T cells, B-cell-depleted T cells, or PBMCs. The samples were drawn from the first 160 participants of the ongoing ImmuneRACE study and from roughly 1,300 subjects provided by 6 global collaborators. Subjects who had been exposed to COVID-19, were actively infected with it, or had recovered from it provided the deeply sampled blood TCRbeta repertoires that made up the dataset. The repertoires were made available in a free public database intended to serve as a resource for research on the immune response to SARS-CoV-2. Nearly every sample came with metadata listing a de-identified subject ID, COVID-19 status, age in years and sex. Beyond this particular receptor, the publication reports: The amount of clinical and demographic metadata varied by source and participant and was provided uncurated.

Collaborating institutions collected whole blood in K2EDTA tubes following their own protocols. Collaborator samples were shipped for TCRbeta analysis as frozen whole blood, isolated PBMCs, or DNA extracted from either sample type. As concerns this clone: What antigen it recognizes has not been identified. No qualities accompany the bases; no much larger clone lies one base away.

According to the germline V gene (reference sequence), CDR1 reads LGHDT and CDR2 reads YNNKEL. The CDR3 holds 14 amino acids from the cysteine to the phenylalanine. Here the CDR3 DNA is all that survives: 42 bases in frame from base 1. The germline V end is reduced by 6 bases and the J end by 0 bases; junction bases left unmatched: 3. The immunoSEQ Assay, a bias-controlled multiplex PCR, was used to amplify TCRbeta CDR3 regions from genomic DNA. The authors' analysis ran thus. Within the assay, amplification of reference gene primers was used to estimate how many nucleated cells each sample contained. To quantify the absolute abundance of each unique TCRbeta CDR3 rearrangement, sequence reads were collapsed and filtered. Productive Simpson clonality was computed per sample as the square root of Simpson's diversity index over productive rearrangements. TCRdb limited this immuneACCESS table to in-frame rearrangements with V and J called. A share of clones is missing; checked studies link under half to unresolved V genes, and the rest is unexplained. V, J and clone size are taken as reported in that table, and D and trimming were inferred from the DNA itself. Present in this sample are around 70,000 clones, about 86% of which were seen just once. Less than 15% of the sample is in the top ten clones.

Sequencing was performed on peripheral blood. The receptor was derived from a human donor in a cohort sampled during active COVID-19. The chain is assembled from TRBV3-1 (or the pseudogene TRBV3-2) and TRBJ1-1, with 8 central nucleotides matching TRBD1. The bases read TGTGCCAGCAGTCAGGGGGCGGTGAACACTGAAGCTTTCTTT. It translates to CASSQGAVNTEAFF.